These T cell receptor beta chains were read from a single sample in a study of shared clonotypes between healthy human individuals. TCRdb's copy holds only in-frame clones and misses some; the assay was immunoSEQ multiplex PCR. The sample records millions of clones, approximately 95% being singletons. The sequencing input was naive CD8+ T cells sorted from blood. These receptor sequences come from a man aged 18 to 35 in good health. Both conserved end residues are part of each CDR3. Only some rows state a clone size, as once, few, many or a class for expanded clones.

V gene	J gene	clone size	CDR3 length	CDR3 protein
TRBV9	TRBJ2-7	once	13	CASSPGGEGEQYF
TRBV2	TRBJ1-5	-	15	CASSFDDSLNQPQHF
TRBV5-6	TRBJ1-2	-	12	CASGWQDYGYTF
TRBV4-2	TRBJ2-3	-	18	CASSRLTGTSGSTDTQYF
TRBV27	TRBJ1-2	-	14	CASSPINRGEGYTF
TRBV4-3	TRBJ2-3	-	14	CASSQDRGAWGQYF
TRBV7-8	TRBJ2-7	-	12	CASSLISYEQYF
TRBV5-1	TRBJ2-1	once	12	CASKGLNNEQFF
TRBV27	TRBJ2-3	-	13	CASSFRGTDTQYF
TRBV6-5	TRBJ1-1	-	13	CASSFLEGSEAFF
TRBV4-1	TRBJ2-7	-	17	CASSPRLTSGRDYEQYF
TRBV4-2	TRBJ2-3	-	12	CASQQGADTQYF
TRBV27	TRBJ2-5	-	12	CASSLSSGTQYF
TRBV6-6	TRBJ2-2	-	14	CASSRQGAAGELFF
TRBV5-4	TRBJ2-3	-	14	CASSVQGATDTQYF